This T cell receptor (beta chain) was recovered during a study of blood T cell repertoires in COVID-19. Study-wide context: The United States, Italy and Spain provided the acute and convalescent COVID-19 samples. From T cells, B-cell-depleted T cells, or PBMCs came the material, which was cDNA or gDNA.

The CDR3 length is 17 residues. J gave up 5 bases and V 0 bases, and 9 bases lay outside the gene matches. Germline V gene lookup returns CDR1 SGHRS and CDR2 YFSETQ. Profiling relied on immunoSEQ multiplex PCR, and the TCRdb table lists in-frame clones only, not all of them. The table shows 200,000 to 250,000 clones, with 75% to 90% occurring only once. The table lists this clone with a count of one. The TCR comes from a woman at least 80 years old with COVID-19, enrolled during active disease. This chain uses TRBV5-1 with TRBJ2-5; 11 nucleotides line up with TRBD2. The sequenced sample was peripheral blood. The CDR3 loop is CASSLELAGASGETQYF. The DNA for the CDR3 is TGCGCCAGCAGCTTGGAACTAGCGGGGGCGTCGGGGGAGACCCAGTACTTC. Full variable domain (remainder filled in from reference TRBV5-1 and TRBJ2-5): KAGVTQTPRYLIKTRGQQVTLSCSPISGHRSVSWYQQTPGQGLQFLFEYFSETQRNKGNFPGRFSGRQFSNSRSEMNVSTLELGDSALYLCASSLELAGASGETQYFGPGTRLLVL.